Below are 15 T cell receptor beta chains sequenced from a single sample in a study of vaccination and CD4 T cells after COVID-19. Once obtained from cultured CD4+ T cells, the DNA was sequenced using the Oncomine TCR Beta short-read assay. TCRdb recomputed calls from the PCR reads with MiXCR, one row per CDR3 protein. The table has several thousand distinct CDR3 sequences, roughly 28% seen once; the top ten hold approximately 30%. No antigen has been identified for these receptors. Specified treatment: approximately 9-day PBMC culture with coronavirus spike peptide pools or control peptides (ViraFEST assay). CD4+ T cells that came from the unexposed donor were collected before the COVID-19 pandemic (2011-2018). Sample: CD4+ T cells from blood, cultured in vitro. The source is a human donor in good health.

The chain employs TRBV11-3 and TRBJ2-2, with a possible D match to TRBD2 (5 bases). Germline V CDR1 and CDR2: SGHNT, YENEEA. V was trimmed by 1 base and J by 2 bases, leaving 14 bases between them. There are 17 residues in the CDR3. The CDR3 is CASSLGSEAGNTGELFF. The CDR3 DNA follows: TGTGCCAGCAGCTTAGGGTCGGAGGCAGGCAACACCGGGGAGCTGTTTTTT.

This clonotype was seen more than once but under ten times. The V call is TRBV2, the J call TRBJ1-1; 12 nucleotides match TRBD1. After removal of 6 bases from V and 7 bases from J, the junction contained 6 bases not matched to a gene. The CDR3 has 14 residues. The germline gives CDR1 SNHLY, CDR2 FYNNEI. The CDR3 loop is CASRGQGAIFEAFF. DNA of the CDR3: TGTGCCAGCAGGGGACAGGGGGCTATATTTGAAGCTTTCTTT.

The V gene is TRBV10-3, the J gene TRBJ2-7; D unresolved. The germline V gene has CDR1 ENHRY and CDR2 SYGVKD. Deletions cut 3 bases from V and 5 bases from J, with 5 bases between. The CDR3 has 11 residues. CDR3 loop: CAISEVDEQYF. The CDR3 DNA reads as TGTGCCATCAGTGAAGTGGACGAGCAGTACTTC.

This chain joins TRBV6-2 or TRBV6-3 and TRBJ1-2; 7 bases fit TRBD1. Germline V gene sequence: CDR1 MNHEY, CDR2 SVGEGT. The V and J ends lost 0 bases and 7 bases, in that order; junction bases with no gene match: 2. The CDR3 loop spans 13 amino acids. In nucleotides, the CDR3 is TGTGCCAGCAGTTACTCCGGGACAGCTGGCTACACCTTC. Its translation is CASSYSGTAGYTF.

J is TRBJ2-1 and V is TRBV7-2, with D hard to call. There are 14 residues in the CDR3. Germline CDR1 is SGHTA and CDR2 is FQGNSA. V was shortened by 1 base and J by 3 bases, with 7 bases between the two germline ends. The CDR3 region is CASSLGRSYNEQFF. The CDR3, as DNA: TGTGCCAGCAGCTTAGGACGGAGCTACAATGAGCAGTTCTTC. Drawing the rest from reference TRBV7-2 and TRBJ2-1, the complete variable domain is GAGVSQSPSNKVTEKGKDVELRCDPISGHTALYWYRQSLGQGLEFLIYFQGNSAPDKSGLPSDRFSAERTGGSVSTLTIQRTQQEDSAVYLCASSLGRSYNEQFFGPGTRLTVL.

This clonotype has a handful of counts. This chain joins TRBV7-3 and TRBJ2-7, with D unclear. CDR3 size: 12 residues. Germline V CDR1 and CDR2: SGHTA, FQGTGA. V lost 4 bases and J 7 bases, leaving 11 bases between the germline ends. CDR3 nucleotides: TGTGCCAGCAGCTCCTTCGGTGGGGAGCAGTACTTC. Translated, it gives CASSSFGGEQYF.

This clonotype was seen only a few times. Here the CDR3 DNA reads TGCGCCAGCAGCATAGGGGTGGACACTGAAGCTTTCTTT. Translated, it gives CASSIGVDTEAFF. The V gene is TRBV5-1, the J gene TRBJ1-1; D is perhaps TRBD1 (5 bases). This CDR3 spans 13 amino acids. Germline V lookup: CDR1 SGHRS, CDR2 YFSETQ. Trimming stripped 4 bases from V and 3 bases from J, with 10 bases between.

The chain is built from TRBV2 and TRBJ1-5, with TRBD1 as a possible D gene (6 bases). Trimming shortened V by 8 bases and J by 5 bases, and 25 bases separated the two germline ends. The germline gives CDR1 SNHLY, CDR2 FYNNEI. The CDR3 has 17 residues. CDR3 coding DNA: TGTGCCAGCCGCTACCTCGGGCCTCCCTACAGGGATCAGCCCCAGCATTTT. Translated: CASRYLGPPYRDQPQHF.

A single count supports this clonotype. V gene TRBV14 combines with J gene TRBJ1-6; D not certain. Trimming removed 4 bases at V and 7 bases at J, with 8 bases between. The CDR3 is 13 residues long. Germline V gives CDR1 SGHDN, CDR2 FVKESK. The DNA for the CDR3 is TGTGCCAGCAGCCTCCCCTTAAATTCACCCCTCCACTTT. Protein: CASSLPLNSPLHF.

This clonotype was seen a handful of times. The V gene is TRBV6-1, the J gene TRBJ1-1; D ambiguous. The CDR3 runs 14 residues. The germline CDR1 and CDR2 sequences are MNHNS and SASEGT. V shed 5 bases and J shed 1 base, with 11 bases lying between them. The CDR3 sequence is CASSPPRQNTEAFF. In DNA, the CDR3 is TGTGCCAGCAGTCCACCGCGCCAGAACACTGAAGCTTTCTTT.

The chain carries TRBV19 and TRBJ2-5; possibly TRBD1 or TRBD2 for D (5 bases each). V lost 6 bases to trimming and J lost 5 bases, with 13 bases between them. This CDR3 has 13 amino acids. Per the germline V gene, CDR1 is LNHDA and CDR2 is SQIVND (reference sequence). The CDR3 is CASRTRDVETQYF. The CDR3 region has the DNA TGTGCCAGTAGAACCCGGGACGTGGAGACCCAGTACTTC.

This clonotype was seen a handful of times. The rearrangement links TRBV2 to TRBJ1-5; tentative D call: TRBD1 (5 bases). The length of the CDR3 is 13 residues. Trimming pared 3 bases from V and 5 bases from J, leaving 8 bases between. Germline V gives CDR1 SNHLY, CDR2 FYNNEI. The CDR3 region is CASSEGGYQPQHF. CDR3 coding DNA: TGTGCCAGCAGTGAGGGGGGATATCAGCCCCAGCATTTT.

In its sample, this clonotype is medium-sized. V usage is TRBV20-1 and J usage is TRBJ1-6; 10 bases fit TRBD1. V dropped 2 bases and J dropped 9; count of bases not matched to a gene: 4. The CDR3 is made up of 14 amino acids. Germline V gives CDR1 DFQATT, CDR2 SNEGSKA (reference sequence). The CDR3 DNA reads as TGCAGTGCTAGACCGGGACAGGGGTCTTCACCCCTCCACTTT. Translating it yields CSARPGQGSSPLHF.

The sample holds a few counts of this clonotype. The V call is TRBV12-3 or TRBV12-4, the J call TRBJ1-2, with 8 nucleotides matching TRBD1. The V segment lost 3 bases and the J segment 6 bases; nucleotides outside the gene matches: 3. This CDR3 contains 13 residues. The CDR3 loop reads CASSLQQGDGYTF. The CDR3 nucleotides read TGTGCCAGCAGTTTGCAACAGGGGGATGGCTACACCTTC.

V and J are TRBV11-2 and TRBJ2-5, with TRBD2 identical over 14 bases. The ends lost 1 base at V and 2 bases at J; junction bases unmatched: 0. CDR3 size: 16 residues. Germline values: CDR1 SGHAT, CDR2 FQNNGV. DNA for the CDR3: TGTGCCAGCAGCTTAGGGACTAGCGGGGGGCAAGAGACCCAGTACTTC. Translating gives CASSLGTSGGQETQYF.